These 25 T cell receptor beta chains share one sample of origin, sequenced in a study of regulatory T cells in long-lasting Graves disease. The time point was: newly diagnosed GD, antithyroid drugs for less than 3 months. The authors made the TCR library using RNA they extracted from PBMCs. Building the TCR beta libraries relied on iRepertoire HTBI primers, and CDR3 regions underwent Arm-PCR. Using its own MiXCR run on the multiplex PCR reads, TCRdb lists one record per CDR3 protein. This table holds 510,000 or so distinct CDR3 sequences, about 11% found once. A further study also used this sample, focusing on T cells in Graves' hyperthyroidism and ophthalmopathy.

The sequencing used peripheral blood mononuclear cells (PBMCs), collected at new diagnosis, from a patient treated with antithyroid drugs. All receptors derive from a woman in her twenties or thirties with Graves disease.

This clonotype has more than one count but fewer than ten. This chain connects TRBV11-2 to TRBJ2-3; D remains ambiguous. The CDR3 totals 18 residues. Germline lookup yields CDR1 SGHAT and CDR2 FQNNGV. The V gene lost 3 bases and the J gene lost 6 bases, with 25 bases spanning the gap. The CDR3 protein is CASSFPTAMVIRKDTQYF. The DNA of the CDR3 is TGTGCCAGCAGCTTCCCCACCGCAATGGTAATACGAAAGGATACGCAGTATTTT.

This clonotype was recorded many times. CDR3 bases: TGTGCCAGCAGCTCCCAAGGGGGACAGTATGAAAAACTGTTTTTT. It is translated as CASSSQGGQYEKLFF. The chain has TRBV7-9 and TRBJ1-4; 7 bases map to TRBD1. This CDR3 contains 15 residues. The V gene's germline CDR1 is SEHNR and CDR2 FQNEAQ (reference sequence). J lost 6 bases, V lost 4 bases, and 8 bases had no gene match.

The V call is TRBV20-1, the J call TRBJ1-6; no clear D. The V end lost 0 bases, the J end lost 9 bases, and 18 bases lay between the germline ends. The CDR3 is made up of 16 amino acids. Germline values: CDR1 DFQATT, CDR2 SNEGSKA (reference sequence). The CDR3: CSARDPSGPGSSPLHF. DNA for the CDR3: TGCAGTGCTAGAGATCCCTCAGGACCCGGTTCTTCACCCCTCCACTTT.

This clonotype was picked up many times. The rearrangement links TRBV5-1 to TRBJ1-1; D not certain. This CDR3 spans 16 amino acids. Trimming took 0 bases from V and 2 from J, leaving 14 bases between them. The germline CDR1 and CDR2 sequences are SGHRS and YFSETQ. CDR3 in DNA: TGCGCCAGCAGCTTGGCCGCCGCGTATTCAAACACTGAAGCTTTCTTT. It translates to CASSLAAAYSNTEAFF.

This clonotype was picked up many times. The chain combines TRBV2 with TRBJ1-1; D remains unclear. The CDR3 sequence is 11 residues long. Trimming cost V 7 bases and J 6 bases, with 9 bases left between them. CDR1 is SNHLY, CDR2 FYNNEI, per germline. The DNA for the CDR3 is TGTGCCAGCATCCTGGGCTCTGAAGCTTTCTTT. Residues: CASILGSEAFF. Complete variable domain (other parts from reference TRBV2 and TRBJ1-1): EPEVTQTPSHQVTQMGQEVILRCVPISNHLYFYWYRQILGQKVEFLVSFYNNEISEKSEIFDDQFSVERPDGSNFTLKIRSTKLEDSAMYFCASILGSEAFFGQGTRLTVV.

This clonotype was picked up many times. The CDR3 here is CSARFQGVMNTEAFF. The CDR3 DNA sequence: TGCAGTGCTAGATTCCAGGGGGTAATGAACACTGAAGCTTTCTTT. This sequence joins TRBV20-1 and TRBJ1-1; 7 bases align to TRBD1. Trimming cost V 2 bases and J 0 bases; bases outside gene matches: 6. This CDR3 region has 15 residues. The germline V gene has CDR1 DFQATT and CDR2 SNEGSKA (reference sequence).

This clonotype occurred a few times. The V gene is TRBV20-1, the J gene TRBJ1-4; D possibly corresponds to TRBD1 (6 bases). Trimming took 0 bases from V and 8 from J, leaving 16 bases between them. The V gene's germline CDR1 is DFQATT and CDR2 SNEGSKA (reference sequence). The CDR3 totals 15 residues. CDR3 amino acids: CSARDGGRGGEKLFF. In DNA, the CDR3 is TGCAGTGCTAGAGATGGGGGCAGGGGCGGAGAAAAACTGTTTTTT.

This clonotype was counted a few times. The chain combines TRBV28 with TRBJ2-3; TRBD2 matches at 8 bases. CDR3 length: 16 residues. V shed 6 bases, J shed 0 bases, and the junction held 8 bases outside the gene matches. The germline V gene encodes CDR1 MDHEN and CDR2 SYDVKM. DNA for the CDR3: TGTGCCAGCAGACCTAAGGGACTAGAGAGCACAGATACGCAGTATTTT. Translated, it gives CASRPKGLESTDTQYF.

This clonotype was recorded at least ten times. The chain employs TRBV12-3 or TRBV12-4 and TRBJ1-1; D perhaps matches TRBD1 (5 bases). The CDR3 spans 12 residues. Trimming removed 2 bases from V and 7 bases from J, with 8 bases in between. The CDR3 loop is CASSLFTGEAFF. The CDR3 DNA reads as TGTGCCAGCAGTTTATTTACAGGTGAAGCTTTCTTT.

A note on this clonotype: Being one base from a much bigger clone, this may be a read error. The chain links TRBV30 to TRBJ1-1; possibly TRBD1 for D (6 bases). CDR3 length equals 13 residues. CDR1 and CDR2 (germline): GTSNPN, SVGIG (reference sequence). Trimming removed 5 bases at V and 4 bases at J, with 14 bases between. Here the CDR3 DNA reads TGTGCCTGGGGCCTCCGCAGGGGCACTGAAGCTTTCTTT. Its protein product is CAWGLRRGTEAFF. Full variable domain (rest looked up from reference TRBV30 and TRBJ1-1): SQTIHQWPATLVQPVGSPLSLECTVEGTSNPNLYWYRQAAGRGLQLLFYSVGIGQISSEVPQNLSASRPQDRQFILSSKKLLLSDSGFYLCAWGLRRGTEAFFGQGTRLTVV.

This clonotype was observed a handful of times. The chain links TRBV12-5 to TRBJ1-1, with D uncertain. The CDR3 extends over 12 amino acids. V was cut by 7 bases and J by 8 bases, with 14 bases left in between. Germline loops: CDR1 LGHNT, CDR2 FRNRAP. For the CDR3, the DNA is TGTGCTAGTGCCTTTGGGTCTTTCGAAGCTTTCTTT. Residues: CASAFGSFEAFF. The full variable domain, rest sourced from reference TRBV12-5 and TRBJ1-1, is DARVTQTPRHKVTEMGQEVTMRCQPILGHNTVFWYRQTMMQGLELLAYFRNRAPLDDSGMPKDRFSAEMPDATLATLKIQPSEPRDSAVYFCASAFGSFEAFFGQGTRLTVV.

The sample holds a few counts of this clonotype. The chain joins TRBV30 to TRBJ1-1, with TRBD1 as a possible D gene (5 bases). The CDR3 loop spans 14 amino acids. V lost 3 bases, J lost 4 bases, and 15 bases lay in between. The germline V gene has CDR1 GTSNPN and CDR2 SVGIG (reference sequence). The DNA of the CDR3 is TGTGCCTGGAGGGGGACTGTTGGGGGCACTGAAGCTTTCTTT. It is translated as CAWRGTVGGTEAFF.

This clonotype was found many times. The gene calls are TRBV24-1 and TRBJ2-1, with a tentative D call TRBD1 (6 bases). This CDR3 contains 15 residues. Trimming removed 4 bases from V and 5 bases from J, with 14 bases in between. Germline assignment: CDR1 KGHDR and CDR2 SFDVKD. CDR3 protein: CATSERTALNNEQFF. The CDR3 DNA is TGTGCCACCAGTGAGCGGACAGCCCTCAACAATGAGCAGTTCTTC.

As regards this clonotype: With a much larger clone just one base away, this may be a read error. The chain links TRBV29-1 to TRBJ2-1; D is ambiguous. Per the germline V gene, CDR1 is SQVTM and CDR2 is ANQGSEA. This CDR3 contains 13 residues. The CDR3: CGVEVSARNEQFF. The DNA of the CDR3 is TGCGGCGTTGAAGTTTCGGCTCGGAATGAGCAGTTCTTC.

J is TRBJ1-1 and V is TRBV6-1, with 7 bases identical to TRBD1. Germline CDR1 reads MNHNS; CDR2 reads SASEGT. This CDR3 is 12 amino acids long. Trimming removed 11 bases from V and 4 bases from J; junction bases left unmatched: 7. The CDR3 region has the DNA TGTGCCGCTCTTGAGGGGGCCACTGAAGCTTTCTTT. Translated: CAALEGATEAFF.

This clonotype was observed many times. The chain is built from TRBV12-3 or TRBV12-4 and TRBJ1-1, with 7 bases matching TRBD1. The CDR3 is 11 amino acids. J gave up 8 bases and V 5 bases, and 2 bases lay outside the gene matches. CDR3 sequence: CASSGDSEAFF. The DNA for the CDR3 is TGTGCCAGCAGTGGGGACAGCGAAGCTTTCTTT.

This clonotype has at least ten counts. The V gene is TRBV7-2, the J gene TRBJ2-1; TRBD2 matches 10 bases. In germline, CDR1 is SGHTA, CDR2 FQGNSA. The CDR3 covers 19 residues. Trimming removed 1 base from V and 1 base from J; junction bases left unmatched: 10. The CDR3 here is CASSLELAGSTGSYNEQFF. The CDR3 DNA reads as TGTGCCAGCAGCTTAGAACTAGCGGGATCCACCGGGTCCTACAATGAGCAGTTCTTC.

This clonotype was detected only a few times. This chain links TRBV7-9 with TRBJ2-1; TRBD1 or TRBD2 may be the D gene (5 bases each). Germline CDR1 SEHNR, CDR2 FQNEAQ (reference sequence). Trimming removed 5 bases from V and 4 bases from J, with 18 bases in between. The CDR3 is 16 amino acids. The CDR3 here is CASSRVGEKAYNEQFF. The DNA for the CDR3 is TGTGCCAGCAGCCGAGTGGGGGAGAAGGCGTACAATGAGCAGTTCTTC.

A few counts support this clonotype. The gene calls are TRBV24-1 and TRBJ2-3; 7 bases align to TRBD1. This CDR3 has 15 residues. Germline V gives CDR1 KGHDR, CDR2 SFDVKD. Trimming took 0 bases from V and 1 from J; bases not matched to a gene: 0. CDR3 bases: TGTGCCACCAGTGATTTGGACAGGGGCACAGATACGCAGTATTTT. This sequence encodes CATSDLDRGTDTQYF.

This clonotype has ten or more counts. The chain combines TRBV7-6 with TRBJ2-7, with 7 bases fitting TRBD2. V was clipped by 3 bases and J by 4 bases; unmatched bases: 9. In germline, CDR1 is SGHVS, CDR2 FNYEAQ. The CDR3 consists of 15 residues. The CDR3 DNA reads TGTGCCAGCAGCTTTGGTAGCGGGTTAACTTACGAGCAGTACTTC. Translated, it gives CASSFGSGLTYEQYF.

This clonotype was seen a handful of times. V and J are TRBV10-2 and TRBJ2-7; 10 nucleotides line up with TRBD1. J lost 6 bases, V lost 7 bases, and 3 bases had no gene match. The CDR3 loop spans 12 amino acids. CDR1 and CDR2 (germline): WSHSY, SAAADI. The CDR3 reads CASIGTGVEQYF. CDR3 DNA sequence: TGCGCCAGCATAGGGACAGGGGTCGAGCAGTACTTC.

The J gene is TRBJ2-7, the V gene TRBV28, with a weak D call TRBD1 (5 bases). Germline CDR1 MDHEN, CDR2 SYDVKM. Trimming stripped 5 bases from V and 0 bases from J, with 20 bases between. This CDR3 region has 17 residues. Here the CDR3 DNA reads TGTGCCAGCAGTCCACCCTCAACAGGCTCTTTCTCCTACGAGCAGTACTTC. This sequence encodes CASSPPSTGSFSYEQYF.

The table lists this clonotype with many counts. The chain joins TRBV30 to TRBJ1-1; D perhaps matches TRBD1 (6 bases). CDR1 and CDR2 from the germline V gene are GTSNPN and SVGIG (reference sequence). The length of the CDR3 is 15 residues. V lost 1 base and J 4 bases, leaving 16 bases between the germline ends. CDR3 amino acids: CAWSDETGLGTEAFF. CDR3 DNA sequence: TGTGCCTGGAGTGACGAAACAGGGTTGGGCACTGAAGCTTTCTTT.

This clonotype appeared a few times. The chain couples TRBV18 to TRBJ2-7; a weak D match, TRBD2 (6 bases). From germline, CDR1 is KGHSH and CDR2 LQKENI. Between the trimmed V and J ends, which lost 3 bases and 5 bases, there was a span of 14 bases. The CDR3 loop spans 14 amino acids. This chain's CDR3 is CASSPGRTGNEQYF. CDR3 sequence (DNA): TGTGCCAGCTCACCGGGGAGGACTGGTAACGAGCAGTACTTC.

This clonotype turned up a few times. Here the CDR3 reads CASSLFALAGVTAKNIQYF. The CDR3 DNA is TGTGCCAGCAGCTTATTTGCACTAGCGGGAGTCACAGCCAAAAACATTCAGTACTTC. J is TRBJ2-4 and V is TRBV11-3, with TRBD2 identical over 11 bases. Germline CDR1 is SGHNT and CDR2 is YENEEA. With V trimmed by 2 bases and J by 0 bases, 9 bases remained unmatched. This CDR3 has 19 residues.